The TCR beta chain under discussion was sequenced for a study of OX40 agonist ivuxolimab in advanced cancers. Study information: Patients received ivuxolimab, an intravenous treatment, every 2 weeks at 0.01 to 10 mg/kg.

CDR3 length equals 13 residues. Trimming removed 8 bases at V and 0 bases at J, with 10 bases between. Germline V lookup: CDR1 SNHLY, CDR2 FYNNEI. Repertoires were generated with immunoSEQ multiplex PCR, while TCRdb's copy carries only in-frame clones and drops some. The data contain 60,000 to 65,000 clones, approximately 81% of them seen just once; the ten biggest clones take up around 1.9%. Blood sampling took place at baseline, cycle 4 day 1, and cycle 7 day 1. Sequencing was performed on CD4+ or CD8+ T cells sorted from blood, taken in a trial of the OX40 agonist ivuxolimab. This rearrangement joins TRBV2 to TRBJ2-5, with D maybe TRBD2 (6 bases). The source of this sequence is an adult with an advanced solid tumor such as melanoma, head and neck, liver or kidney cancer. The DNA of the CDR3 is TGTGCCAGCGCTAGCGTGAACCAAGAGACCCAGTACTTC. Translating gives CASASVNQETQYF.